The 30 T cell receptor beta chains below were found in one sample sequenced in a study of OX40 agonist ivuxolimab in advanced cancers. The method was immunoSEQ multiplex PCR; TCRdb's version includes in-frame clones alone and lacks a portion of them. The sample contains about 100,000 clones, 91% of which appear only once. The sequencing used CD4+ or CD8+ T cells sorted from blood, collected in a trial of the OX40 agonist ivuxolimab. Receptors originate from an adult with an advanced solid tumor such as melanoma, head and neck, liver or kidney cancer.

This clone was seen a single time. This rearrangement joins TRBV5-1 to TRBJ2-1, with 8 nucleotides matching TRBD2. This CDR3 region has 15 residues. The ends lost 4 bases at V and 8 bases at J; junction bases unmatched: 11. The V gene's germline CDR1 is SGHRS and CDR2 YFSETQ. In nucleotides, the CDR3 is TGCGCCAGCAGCGTCAGCGGGGGCCTCAGGCATGAGCAGTTCTTC. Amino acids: CASSVSGGLRHEQFF.

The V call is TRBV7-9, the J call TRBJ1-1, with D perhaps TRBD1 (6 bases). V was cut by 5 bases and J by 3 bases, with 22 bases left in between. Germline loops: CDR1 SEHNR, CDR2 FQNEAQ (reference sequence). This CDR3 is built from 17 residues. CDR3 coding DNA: TGTGCCAGCAGCCGCGACATTAGGGCAGGGGATTACACTGAAGCTTTCTTT. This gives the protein CASSRDIRAGDYTEAFF. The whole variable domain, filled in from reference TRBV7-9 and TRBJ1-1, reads DTGVSQNPRHKITKRGQNVTFRCDPISEHNRLYWYRQTLGQGPEFLTYFQNEAQLEKSRLLSDRFSAERPKGSFSTLEIQRTEQGDSAMYLCASSRDIRAGDYTEAFFGQGTRLTVV.

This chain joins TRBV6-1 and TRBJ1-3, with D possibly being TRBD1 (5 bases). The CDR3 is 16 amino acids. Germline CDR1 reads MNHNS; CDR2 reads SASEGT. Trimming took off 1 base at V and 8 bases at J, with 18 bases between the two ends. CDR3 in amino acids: CASSEVRLGAQDTIYF. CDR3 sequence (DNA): TGTGCCAGCAGTGAAGTCCGTTTAGGGGCCCAGGACACCATATATTTT.

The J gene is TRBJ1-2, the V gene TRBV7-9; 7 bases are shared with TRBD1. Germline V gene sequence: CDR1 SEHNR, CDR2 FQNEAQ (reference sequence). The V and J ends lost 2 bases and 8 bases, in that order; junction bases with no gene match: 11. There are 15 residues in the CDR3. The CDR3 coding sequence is TGTGCCAGCAGCTTACCCTACGACAGGGTGAGAGGCTACACCTTC. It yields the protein CASSLPYDRVRGYTF.

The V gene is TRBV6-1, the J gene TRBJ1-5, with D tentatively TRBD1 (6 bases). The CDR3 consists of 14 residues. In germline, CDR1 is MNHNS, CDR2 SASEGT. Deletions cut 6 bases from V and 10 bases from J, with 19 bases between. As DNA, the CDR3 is TGTGCCAGCAGGGGGGTGGGGGCTGGTAACCCCCAGCATTTT. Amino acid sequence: CASRGVGAGNPQHF.

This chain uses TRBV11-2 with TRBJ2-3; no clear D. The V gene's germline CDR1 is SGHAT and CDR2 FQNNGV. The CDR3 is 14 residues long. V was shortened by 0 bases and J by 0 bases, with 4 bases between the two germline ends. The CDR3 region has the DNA TGTGCCAGCAGCTTAGATGGCAGCACAGATACGCAGTATTTT. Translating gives CASSLDGSTDTQYF.

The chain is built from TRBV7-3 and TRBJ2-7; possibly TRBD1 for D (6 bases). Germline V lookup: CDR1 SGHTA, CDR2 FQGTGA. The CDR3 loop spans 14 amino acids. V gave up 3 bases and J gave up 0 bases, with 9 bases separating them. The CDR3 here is CASSFDRSSYEQYF. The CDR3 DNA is TGTGCCAGCAGCTTTGACAGGAGCTCCTACGAGCAGTACTTC.

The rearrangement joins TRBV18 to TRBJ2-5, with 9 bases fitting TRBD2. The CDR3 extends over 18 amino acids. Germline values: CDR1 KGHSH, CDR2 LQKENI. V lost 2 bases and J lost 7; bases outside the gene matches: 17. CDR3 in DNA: TGTGCCAGCTCACCAGGCGGCTCCGGGGGACTAGCCGGGGTGACCCAGTACTTC. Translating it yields CASSPGGSGGLAGVTQYF.

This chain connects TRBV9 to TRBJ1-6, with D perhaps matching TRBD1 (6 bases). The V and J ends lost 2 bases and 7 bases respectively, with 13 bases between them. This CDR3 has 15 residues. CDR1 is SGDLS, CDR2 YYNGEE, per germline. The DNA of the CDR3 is TGTGCCAGCAGCGTGGCAGGGGTCGAGAATTCACCCCTCCACTTT. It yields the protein CASSVAGVENSPLHF.

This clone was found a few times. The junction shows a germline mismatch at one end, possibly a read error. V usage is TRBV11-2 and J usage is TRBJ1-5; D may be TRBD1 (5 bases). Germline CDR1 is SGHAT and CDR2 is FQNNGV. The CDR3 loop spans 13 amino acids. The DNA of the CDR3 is TGTGCCAGCAGCCTAGATGAAGACAGACCCCAGCATTTT. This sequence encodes CASSLDEDRPQHF.

CDR3 region: CASSEARSGASYEQYF. The CDR3 coding sequence is TGTGCCAGCAGTGAAGCCCGGAGCGGGGCCTCCTACGAGCAGTACTTC. The chain recombines TRBV6-1 with TRBJ2-7, with 7 bases identical to TRBD2. Germline CDR1 is MNHNS and CDR2 is SASEGT. This CDR3 comprises 16 residues. Losses at the gene ends were 0 bases for V and 0 bases for J; bases not matched to a gene: 5.

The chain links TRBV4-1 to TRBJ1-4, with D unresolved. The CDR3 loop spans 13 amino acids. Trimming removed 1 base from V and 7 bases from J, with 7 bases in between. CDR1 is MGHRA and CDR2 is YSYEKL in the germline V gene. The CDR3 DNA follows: TGCGCCAGCAGCCAAGGCCTAGCTGAAAAACTGTTTTTT. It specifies CASSQGLAEKLFF.

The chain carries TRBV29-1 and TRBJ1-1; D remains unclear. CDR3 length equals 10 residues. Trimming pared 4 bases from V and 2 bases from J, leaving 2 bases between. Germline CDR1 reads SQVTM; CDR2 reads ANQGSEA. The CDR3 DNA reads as TGCAGCGTTGGCAACACTGAAGCTTTCTTT. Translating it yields CSVGNTEAFF. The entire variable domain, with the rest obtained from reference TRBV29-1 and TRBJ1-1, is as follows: SAVISQKPSRDICQRGTSLTIQCQVDSQVTMMFWYRQQPGQSLTLIATANQGSEATYESGFVIDKFPISRPNLTFSTLTVSNMSPEDSSIYLCSVGNTEAFFGQGTRLTVV.

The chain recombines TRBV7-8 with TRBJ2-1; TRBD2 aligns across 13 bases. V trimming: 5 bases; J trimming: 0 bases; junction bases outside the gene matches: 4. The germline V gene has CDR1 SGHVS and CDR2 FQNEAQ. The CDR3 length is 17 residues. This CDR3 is CASSRTSGGYSYNEQFF. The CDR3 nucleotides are TGTGCCAGCAGCCGGACTAGCGGGGGTTACTCCTACAATGAGCAGTTCTTC.

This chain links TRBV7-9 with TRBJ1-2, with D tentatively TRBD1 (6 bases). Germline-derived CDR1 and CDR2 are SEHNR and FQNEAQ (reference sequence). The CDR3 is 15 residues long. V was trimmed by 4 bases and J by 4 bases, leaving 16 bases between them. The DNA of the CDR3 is TGTGCCAGCAGCTCGGGGACACTGCTAGGCTATGGCTACACCTTC. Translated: CASSSGTLLGYGYTF.

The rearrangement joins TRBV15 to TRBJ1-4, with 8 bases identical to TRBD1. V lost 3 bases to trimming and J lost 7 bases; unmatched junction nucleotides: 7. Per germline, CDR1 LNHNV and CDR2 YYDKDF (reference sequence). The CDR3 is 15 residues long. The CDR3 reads CATSRRTGSSEKLFF. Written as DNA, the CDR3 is TGTGCCACCAGCAGGAGGACAGGGAGTAGTGAAAAACTGTTTTTT.

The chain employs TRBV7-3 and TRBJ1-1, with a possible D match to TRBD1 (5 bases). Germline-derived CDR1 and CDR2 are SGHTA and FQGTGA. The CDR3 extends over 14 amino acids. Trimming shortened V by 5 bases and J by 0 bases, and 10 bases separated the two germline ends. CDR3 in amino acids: CASSQDSMNTEAFF. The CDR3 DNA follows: TGTGCCAGCAGCCAAGACAGCATGAACACTGAAGCTTTCTTT.

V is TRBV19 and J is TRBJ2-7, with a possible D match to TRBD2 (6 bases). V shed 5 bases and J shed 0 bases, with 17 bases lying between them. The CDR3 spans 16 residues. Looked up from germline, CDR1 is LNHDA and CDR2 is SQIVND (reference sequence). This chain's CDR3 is CASSDLGLRGSYEQYF. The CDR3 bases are TGTGCCAGTAGTGACCTAGGACTACGTGGCTCCTACGAGCAGTACTTC.

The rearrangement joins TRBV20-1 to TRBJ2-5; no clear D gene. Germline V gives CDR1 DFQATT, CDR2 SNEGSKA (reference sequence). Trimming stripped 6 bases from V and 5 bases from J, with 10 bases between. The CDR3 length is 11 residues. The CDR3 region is CSAPAAETQYF. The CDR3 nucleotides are TGCAGTGCCCCGGCTGCCGAGACCCAGTACTTC.

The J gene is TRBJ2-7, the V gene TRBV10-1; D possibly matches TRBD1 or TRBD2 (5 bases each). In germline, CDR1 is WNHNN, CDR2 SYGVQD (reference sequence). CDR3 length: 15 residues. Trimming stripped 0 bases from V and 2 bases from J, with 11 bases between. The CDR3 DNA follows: TGCGCCAGCAGTGAGTCGGGGGTCTTACCCTACGAGCAGTACTTC. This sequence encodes CASSESGVLPYEQYF.

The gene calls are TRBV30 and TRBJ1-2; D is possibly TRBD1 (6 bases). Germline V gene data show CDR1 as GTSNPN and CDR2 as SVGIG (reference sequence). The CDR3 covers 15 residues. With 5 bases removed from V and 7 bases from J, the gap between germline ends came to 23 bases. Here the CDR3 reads CAWAGADWGRRGYTF. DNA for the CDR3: TGTGCCTGGGCGGGGGCCGATTGGGGACGGCGTGGCTACACCTTC.

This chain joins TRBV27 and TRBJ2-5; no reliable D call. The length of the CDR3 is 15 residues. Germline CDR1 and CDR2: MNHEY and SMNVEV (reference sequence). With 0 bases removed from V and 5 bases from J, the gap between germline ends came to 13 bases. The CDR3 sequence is CASSLSPPGRETQYF. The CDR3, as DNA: TGTGCCAGCAGTTTATCCCCCCCCGGTCGGGAGACCCAGTACTTC.

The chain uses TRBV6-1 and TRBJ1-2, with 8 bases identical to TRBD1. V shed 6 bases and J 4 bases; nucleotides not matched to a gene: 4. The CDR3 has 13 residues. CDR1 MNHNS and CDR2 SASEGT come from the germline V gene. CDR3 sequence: CASSDRGSYGYTF. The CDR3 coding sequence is TGTGCCAGCAGCGACAGGGGCTCCTATGGCTACACCTTC.

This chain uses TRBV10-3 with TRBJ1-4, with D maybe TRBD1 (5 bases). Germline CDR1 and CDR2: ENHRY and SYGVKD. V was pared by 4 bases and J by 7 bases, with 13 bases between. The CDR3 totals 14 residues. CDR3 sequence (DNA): TGTGCCATCAGTGCGGAGGGGAATCTTGAAAAACTGTTTTTT. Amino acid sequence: CAISAEGNLEKLFF.

The CDR3 DNA sequence: TGTGCCAGCAGCCAAGATATGCTTAGCTCCTACAATGAGCAGTTCTTC. Residues: CASSQDMLSSYNEQFF. The gene calls are TRBV14 and TRBJ2-1; D is unresolved. The CDR3 spans 16 residues. The V end lost 0 bases, the J end lost 0 bases, and 9 bases lay between the germline ends. Per germline, CDR1 SGHDN and CDR2 FVKESK.

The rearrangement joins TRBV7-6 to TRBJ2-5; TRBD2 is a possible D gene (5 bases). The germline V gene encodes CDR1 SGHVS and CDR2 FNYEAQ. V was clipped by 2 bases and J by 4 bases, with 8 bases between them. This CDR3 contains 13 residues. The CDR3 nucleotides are TGTGCCAGCAGCTTAAAGCGGCGAGAGACCCAGTACTTC. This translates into CASSLKRRETQYF.

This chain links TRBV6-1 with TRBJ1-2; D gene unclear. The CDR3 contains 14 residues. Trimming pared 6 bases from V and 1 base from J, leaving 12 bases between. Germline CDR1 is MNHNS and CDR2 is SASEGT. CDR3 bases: TGTGCCAGCAGCCCCACCAACCTTAACTATGGCTACACCTTC. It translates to CASSPTNLNYGYTF.

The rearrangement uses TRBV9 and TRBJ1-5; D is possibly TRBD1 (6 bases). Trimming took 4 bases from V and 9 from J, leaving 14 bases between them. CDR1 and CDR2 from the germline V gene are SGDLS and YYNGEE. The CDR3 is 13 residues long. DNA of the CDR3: TGTGCCAGCAGCCGGGACAACCTCGGGCCCCAGCATTTT. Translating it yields CASSRDNLGPQHF.

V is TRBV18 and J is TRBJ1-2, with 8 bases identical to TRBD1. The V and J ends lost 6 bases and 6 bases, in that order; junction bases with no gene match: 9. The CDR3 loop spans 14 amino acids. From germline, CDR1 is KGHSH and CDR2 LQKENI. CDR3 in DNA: TGTGCCAGCTCGGCCGGACAGGGCTTGGATGGCTACACCTTC. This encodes CASSAGQGLDGYTF.

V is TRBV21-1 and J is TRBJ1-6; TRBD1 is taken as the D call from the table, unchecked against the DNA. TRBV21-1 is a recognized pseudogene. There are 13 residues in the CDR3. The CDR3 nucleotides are TGTGCCAGCAGCAACAGGCCTCGGTCACCCCTCCACTTT. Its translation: CASSNRPRSPLHF.